What follows describes a single T cell receptor beta chain. Its specificity is not known. With the Oncomine TCR Beta short-read assay, DNA from cultured CD4+ T cells was sequenced. From the PCR reads, TCRdb called clonotypes with MiXCR, one entry per CDR3 protein. The sample shows 12,000 or so distinct CDR3 sequences, about 50% of them seen only once. Treatment here: roughly ten-day PBMC culture with coronavirus spike peptide pools or control peptides (ViraFEST assay). The data derive from a study of vaccination and CD4 T cells after COVID-19. General study points: Of the reactive clones in convalescent patients, a median about 90% showed up only post-vaccination. Spike mono-reactivity was evident in 304 of the 307 vaccine-specific clones derived from convalescent patients.

Germline V gives CDR1 MNHNS, CDR2 SASEGT. Trimming shortened V by 7 bases and J by 2 bases, and 18 bases separated the two germline ends. The CDR3 is made up of 16 amino acids. Sequences were obtained from CD4+ T cells from blood, cultured in vitro. This receptor was taken from a human donor who had recovered from COVID-19. The chain joins TRBV6-1 to TRBJ1-5, with D possibly matching TRBD1 (5 bases). CDR3 region: CASTRWATERNQPQHF. The DNA of the CDR3 is TGTGCCAGCACCCGTTGGGCGACAGAGCGCAATCAGCCCCAGCATTTT.